The 10 T cell receptor beta chains below all came from one sample that was sequenced in a study of CD8 T cells in ankylosing spondylitis. TCRdb independently ran MiXCR on the 5' RACE reads; one entry per CDR3 protein. There are about 42,000 distinct CDR3 sequences in the sample; around 2.9% occur only once, and under 6% lies in the top ten. The sample comprised blood, either unsorted or a sorted T cell fraction (not recorded which). Receptor source: a male donor with ankylosing spondylitis or in good health (not recorded which).

This clonotype was seen repeatedly, ten times or more. The chain recombines TRBV9 with TRBJ2-3, with 10 bases that match TRBD2. This CDR3 comprises 14 residues. The germline gives CDR1 SGDLS, CDR2 YYNGEE. V shed 0 bases, J shed 10 bases, and the junction held 5 bases outside the gene matches. The CDR3 bases are TGTGCCAGCAGCGTAGCACGAGCGGGAGGGCCGCAGTATTTT. This translates into CASSVARAGGPQYF.

The sample holds many counts of this clonotype. The chain recombines TRBV9 with TRBJ2-3; TRBD2 matches 10 bases. The germline V gene has CDR1 SGDLS and CDR2 YYNGEE. This CDR3 has 16 amino acids. Unmatched junction bases numbered 4, after V lost 1 base and J lost 2 bases. The CDR3 spells CASSVWTSGYTDTQYF. The CDR3 bases are TGTGCCAGCAGCGTATGGACTAGCGGTTACACAGATACGCAGTATTTT. The variable domain in full, completed from reference TRBV9 and TRBJ2-3, reads DSGVTQTPKHLITATGQRVTLRCSPRSGDLSVYWYQQSLDQGLQFLIQYYNGEERAKGNILERFSAQQFPDLHSELNLSSLELGDSALYFCASSVWTSGYTDTQYFGPGTRLTVL.

This clonotype occurred many times. Here the CDR3 reads CASSVSAKNYNEQFF. In DNA, the CDR3 is TGTGCCAGCAGCGTATCAGCGAAAAATTACAATGAGCAGTTCTTC. The chain has TRBV9 and TRBJ2-1, with D unclear. Trimming stripped 1 base from V and 4 bases from J, with 12 bases between. This CDR3 is built from 15 residues. Germline CDR1 SGDLS, CDR2 YYNGEE.

Many counts were recorded for this clonotype. The chain couples TRBV9 to TRBJ1-2; D is unresolved. The CDR3 length is 14 residues. In germline, CDR1 is SGDLS, CDR2 YYNGEE. V gave up 3 bases and J gave up 8 bases, with 17 bases separating them. CDR3 sequence reads: CASSAQQEPLGYTF. Here the CDR3 DNA reads TGTGCCAGCAGCGCGCAGCAGGAACCATTGGGCTACACCTTC. Full variable domain (rest looked up from reference TRBV9 and TRBJ1-2): DSGVTQTPKHLITATGQRVTLRCSPRSGDLSVYWYQQSLDQGLQFLIQYYNGEERAKGNILERFSAQQFPDLHSELNLSSLELGDSALYFCASSAQQEPLGYTFGSGTRLTVV.

This clonotype has at least ten counts. The chain combines TRBV9 with TRBJ2-4; 11 nucleotides agree with TRBD2. Looked up from germline, CDR1 is SGDLS and CDR2 is YYNGEE. Unmatched junction bases numbered 10, after V lost 5 bases and J lost 9 bases. The CDR3 has 15 residues. CDR3 region: CASRDGLAGSGIQYF. The CDR3 DNA reads as TGTGCCAGCAGAGATGGACTAGCGGGTTCGGGCATTCAGTACTTC. The variable domain in full, completed from reference TRBV9 and TRBJ2-4, reads DSGVTQTPKHLITATGQRVTLRCSPRSGDLSVYWYQQSLDQGLQFLIQYYNGEERAKGNILERFSAQQFPDLHSELNLSSLELGDSALYFCASRDGLAGSGIQYFGAGTRLSVL.

This clonotype was observed many times. This chain joins TRBV9 and TRBJ2-3; 8 bases match TRBD2. V trimming: 3 bases; J trimming: 2 bases; junction bases outside the gene matches: 8. The CDR3 runs 16 residues. Germline CDR1 and CDR2: SGDLS and YYNGEE. The chain's CDR3 is CASSGGLAGFTDTQYF. The CDR3 bases are TGTGCCAGCAGCGGCGGGCTAGCGGGTTTCACAGATACGCAGTATTTT. The variable domain in full, with the rest retrieved from reference TRBV9 and TRBJ2-3, is DSGVTQTPKHLITATGQRVTLRCSPRSGDLSVYWYQQSLDQGLQFLIQYYNGEERAKGNILERFSAQQFPDLHSELNLSSLELGDSALYFCASSGGLAGFTDTQYFGPGTRLTVL.

In this sample, this clonotype turned up many times. J is TRBJ2-3 and V is TRBV9; TRBD2 aligns across 7 bases. The V gene end was trimmed by 0 bases and the J gene end by 0 bases; junction bases not matched to a gene: 7. The germline V gene has CDR1 SGDLS and CDR2 YYNGEE. This CDR3 comprises 17 residues. DNA for the CDR3: TGTGCCAGCAGCGTAGCTCCGCTAGCGGCTAGCACAGATACGCAGTATTTT. It translates to CASSVAPLAASTDTQYF.

This clonotype was detected many times. The genes are TRBV9 and TRBJ2-7; D is unresolved. The CDR3 totals 13 residues. CDR1 is SGDLS, CDR2 YYNGEE, per germline. V was cut by 5 bases and J by 1 base, with 10 bases left in between. CDR3 loop: CASSGVSSYEQYF. The CDR3 DNA sequence: TGTGCCAGCAGTGGTGTATCTTCCTACGAGCAGTACTTC.

There are many counts of this clonotype. The J gene is TRBJ2-1, the V gene TRBV9; 12 nucleotides align to TRBD2. Looked up from germline, CDR1 is SGDLS and CDR2 is YYNGEE. This CDR3 region has 16 residues. J lost 3 bases, V lost 3 bases, and 4 bases had no gene match. Written as DNA, the CDR3 is TGTGCCAGCAGCGCCGCACTAGCGGGAGGCTACAATGAGCAGTTCTTC. Translated, it gives CASSAALAGGYNEQFF. Full variable domain (missing parts from reference TRBV9 and TRBJ2-1): DSGVTQTPKHLITATGQRVTLRCSPRSGDLSVYWYQQSLDQGLQFLIQYYNGEERAKGNILERFSAQQFPDLHSELNLSSLELGDSALYFCASSAALAGGYNEQFFGPGTRLTVL.

This clonotype was detected only a few times. The chain joins TRBV9 to TRBJ2-7; D possibly corresponds to TRBD2 (5 bases). The CDR3 length is 15 residues. Trimming removed 2 bases at V and 0 bases at J, with 12 bases between. Germline V gene lookup returns CDR1 SGDLS and CDR2 YYNGEE. CDR3 sequence: CASSVAGLSSYEQYF. Here the CDR3 DNA reads TGTGCCAGCAGCGTTGCGGGTTTGAGCTCCTACGAGCAGTACTTC.